The next 21 T cell receptor beta chains were all read from a single sample in a study of T cells in narcolepsy. The method was immunoSEQ multiplex PCR; TCRdb's version includes in-frame clones alone and lacks a portion of them. The sample yields tens of thousands of clones, more than 70% seen once. The specimen sequenced was CD45RA- memory CD4+ T cells from PBMCs. The receptors come from a human donor with narcolepsy.

The chain employs TRBV5-1 and TRBJ1-1; D is unresolved. Germline V gives CDR1 SGHRS, CDR2 YFSETQ. The CDR3 has 15 residues. V was shortened by 4 bases and J by 7 bases, with 20 bases between the two germline ends. As DNA, the CDR3 is TGCGCCAGCAGCGTTACCCGGGTAGATAGCGGTGAAGCTTTCTTT. Translated: CASSVTRVDSGEAFF.

The chain has TRBV2 and TRBJ2-7, with D possibly being TRBD2 (7 bases). V lost 7 bases and J lost 1, with 11 bases in between. The CDR3 covers 13 residues. Germline loops: CDR1 SNHLY, CDR2 FYNNEI. CDR3 nucleotides: TGTGCCAGCACTGGGGGGGCGTCCTACGAGCAGTACTTC. Residues: CASTGGASYEQYF.

The chain couples TRBV7-8 to TRBJ2-7, with 8 bases that match TRBD2. V shed 7 bases, J shed 4 bases, and the junction held 9 bases outside the gene matches. The CDR3 totals 14 residues. The V gene's germline CDR1 is SGHVS and CDR2 FQNEAQ. In DNA, the CDR3 is TGTGCCAGCAACAGCTTAGAGCGGGAGTACGAGCAGTACTTC. It translates to CASNSLEREYEQYF.

V usage is TRBV5-8 and J usage is TRBJ1-4; D perhaps matches TRBD1 (6 bases). Looked up from germline, CDR1 is SGHTS and CDR2 is YDEGEE. The CDR3 consists of 14 residues. Trimming shortened V by 4 bases and J by 4 bases, and 11 bases separated the two germline ends. The CDR3 reads CASSLQGFNEKLFF. For the CDR3, the DNA is TGTGCCAGCAGCCTTCAGGGGTTTAATGAAAAACTGTTTTTT.

DNA of the CDR3: TGTGCCAGCAGCCTCAGGGGCCCCACAAACACTGAAGCTTTCTTT. Its protein product is CASSLRGPTNTEAFF. The V and J genes are TRBV7-2 and TRBJ1-1; D might be TRBD1 (6 bases). V lost 5 bases and J 2 bases, leaving 15 bases between the germline ends. This CDR3 has 15 amino acids. CDR1 SGHTA and CDR2 FQGNSA come from the germline V gene.

The chain links TRBV11-1 to TRBJ2-3; D gene unclear. The CDR3 contains 14 residues. Per the germline V gene, CDR1 is SGHAT and CDR2 is FQDESV (reference sequence). The ends were cut back, 1 base at V and 0 bases at J, with 5 bases in the middle. CDR3 region: CASSLVVSTDTQYF. The CDR3 region has the DNA TGTGCCAGCAGCTTAGTCGTTAGCACAGATACGCAGTATTTT.

The chain employs TRBV6-1 and TRBJ2-7; TRBD2 matches 9 bases. J was trimmed by 4 bases and V by 5 bases; bases with no gene match: 6. Germline V gene sequence: CDR1 MNHNS, CDR2 SASEGT. The CDR3 runs 14 residues. The CDR3 here is CASSMREGSYEQYF. CDR3 DNA: TGTGCCAGCAGTATGCGGGAGGGCAGTTACGAGCAGTACTTC.

The V call is TRBV5-5, the J call TRBJ1-2, with D tentatively TRBD1 (5 bases). Trimming removed 4 bases from V and 4 bases from J, with 17 bases in between. Germline loops: CDR1 SGHKS, CDR2 YYEKEE (reference sequence). This CDR3 region has 15 residues. DNA for the CDR3: TGTGCCAGCAGCAGAATGACCGGGACGGTCTATGGCTACACCTTC. Its translation is CASSRMTGTVYGYTF.

A single count supports this clone. The J gene is TRBJ1-1, the V gene TRBV7-2; D possibly corresponds to TRBD1 (5 bases). CDR1 is SGHTA, CDR2 FQGNSA, per germline. The length of the CDR3 is 13 residues. Trimming took 5 bases from V and 1 from J, leaving 8 bases between them. CDR3 sequence reads: CASSITGNTEAFF. CDR3 in DNA: TGTGCCAGCAGCATTACAGGGAACACTGAAGCTTTCTTT.

The rearrangement links TRBV19 to TRBJ2-1; D might be TRBD2 (6 bases). Trimming took 4 bases from V and 5 from J, leaving 12 bases between them. Germline loops: CDR1 LNHDA, CDR2 SQIVND (reference sequence). The CDR3 is made up of 14 amino acids. CDR3 sequence: CASSSGEFNNEQFF. In nucleotides, the CDR3 is TGTGCCAGTAGTAGCGGGGAGTTTAACAATGAGCAGTTCTTC.

This rearrangement joins TRBV7-2 to TRBJ2-3, with 8 positions matching TRBD2. Germline assignment: CDR1 SGHTA and CDR2 FQGNSA. V lost 4 bases and J lost 9; bases outside the gene matches: 12. This CDR3 has 15 residues. CDR3 amino acids: CASSSQGSGVLTQYF. CDR3 coding DNA: TGTGCCAGCAGCTCGCAGGGTAGCGGGGTGTTAACGCAGTATTTT.

The gene calls are TRBV4-3 and TRBJ1-2; D perhaps matches TRBD1 (6 bases). The CDR3 runs to 15 residues. Per germline, CDR1 LGHNA and CDR2 YSLEER. Trimming stripped 3 bases from V and 0 bases from J, with 11 bases between. The CDR3: CASSHSRTANYGYTF. In nucleotides, the CDR3 is TGCGCCAGCAGCCACTCAAGGACAGCTAACTATGGCTACACCTTC.

The rearrangement links TRBV5-8 to TRBJ1-4; D is unclear. Germline V gene sequence: CDR1 SGHTS, CDR2 YDEGEE. The V gene lost 5 bases and the J gene lost 6 bases, with 8 bases spanning the gap. This CDR3 spans 12 amino acids. The CDR3 nucleotides read TGTGCCAGCAGGACATCGCATGAAAAACTGTTTTTT. Translating it yields CASRTSHEKLFF.

This clone showed up just once. The chain carries TRBV6-6 and TRBJ1-1; tentative D call: TRBD1 (6 bases). The germline V gene encodes CDR1 MNHNY and CDR2 SVGAGI (reference sequence). V was pared by 8 bases and J by 3 bases, with 19 bases between. The CDR3 extends over 15 amino acids. This chain's CDR3 is CASAGSWGAYTEAFF. The DNA of the CDR3 is TGTGCCAGCGCCGGATCATGGGGGGCTTACACTGAAGCTTTCTTT.

This chain uses TRBV30 with TRBJ2-1; D remains ambiguous. V lost 2 bases and J 6 bases, leaving 5 bases between the germline ends. In germline, CDR1 is GTSNPN, CDR2 SVGIG (reference sequence). The CDR3 sequence is 11 residues long. CDR3 amino acids: CAWSSLNEQFF. Written as DNA, the CDR3 is TGTGCCTGGAGTAGCCTCAATGAGCAGTTCTTC.

This clone is a singleton in its sample. The gene calls are TRBV5-6 and TRBJ1-1; tentative D call: TRBD1 (5 bases). V was clipped by 1 base and J by 1 base, with 8 bases between them. Looked up from germline, CDR1 is SGHDT and CDR2 is YYEEEE. The length of the CDR3 is 14 residues. The CDR3 DNA is TGTGCCAGCAGCTTGATCGGGGGGAACACTGAAGCTTTCTTT. This translates into CASSLIGGNTEAFF.

V and J are TRBV6-1 and TRBJ2-5; TRBD1 agrees at 8 bases. The CDR3 sequence is 16 residues long. The germline V gene has CDR1 MNHNS and CDR2 SASEGT. V dropped 0 bases and J dropped 4; count of bases not matched to a gene: 7. The CDR3 sequence: CASSEALGTGAETQYF. Written as DNA, the CDR3 is TGTGCCAGCAGTGAAGCACTAGGGACAGGAGCAGAGACCCAGTACTTC.

The V call is TRBV30, the J call TRBJ1-6; TRBD1 matches at 7 bases. The length of the CDR3 is 14 residues. The V gene's germline CDR1 is GTSNPN and CDR2 SVGIG (reference sequence). V shed 3 bases, J shed 3 bases, and the junction held 2 bases outside the gene matches. The CDR3 DNA reads TGTGCCTGGAGGAGGACAGGCTATAATTCACCCCTCCACTTT. Protein product: CAWRRTGYNSPLHF.

The genes are TRBV5-1 and TRBJ2-7; 9 bases align to TRBD2. In germline, CDR1 is SGHRS, CDR2 YFSETQ. The length of the CDR3 is 15 residues. V dropped 4 bases and J dropped 6; count of bases not matched to a gene: 11. This CDR3 is CASSPDPGLAGEQYF. Written as DNA, the CDR3 is TGCGCCAGCAGCCCGGACCCGGGACTAGCAGGCGAGCAGTACTTC.

The chain has TRBV4-1 and TRBJ1-5; D is possibly TRBD1 (5 bases). CDR1 and CDR2 from the germline V gene are MGHRA and YSYEKL. The CDR3 runs to 17 residues. V was shortened by 1 base and J by 6 bases, with 19 bases between the two germline ends. Written as DNA, the CDR3 is TGCGCCAGCAGCCAAGCAGGGACGCTGGGGGTGGGTCAGCCCCAGCATTTT. It is translated as CASSQAGTLGVGQPQHF.

The chain joins TRBV19 to TRBJ1-1, with 7 bases lining up with TRBD1. The germline V gene encodes CDR1 LNHDA and CDR2 SQIVND (reference sequence). The CDR3 totals 14 residues. V lost 5 bases to trimming and J lost 3 bases; unmatched junction nucleotides: 6. Here the CDR3 reads CASSLDRFYTEAFF. The DNA for the CDR3 is TGTGCCAGTAGTCTGGACAGGTTCTACACTGAAGCTTTCTTT.